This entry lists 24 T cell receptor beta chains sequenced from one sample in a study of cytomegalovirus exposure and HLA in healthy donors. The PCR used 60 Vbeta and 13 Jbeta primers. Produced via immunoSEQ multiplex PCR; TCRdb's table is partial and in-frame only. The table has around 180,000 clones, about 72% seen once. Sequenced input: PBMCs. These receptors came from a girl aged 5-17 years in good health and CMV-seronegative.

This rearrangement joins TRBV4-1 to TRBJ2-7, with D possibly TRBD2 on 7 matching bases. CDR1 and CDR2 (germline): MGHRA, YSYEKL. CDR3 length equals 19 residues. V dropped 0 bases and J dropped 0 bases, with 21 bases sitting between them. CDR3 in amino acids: CASSQDTQGGASHSYEQYF. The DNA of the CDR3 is TGCGCCAGCAGCCAAGATACCCAAGGGGGGGCTTCCCACTCCTACGAGCAGTACTTC.

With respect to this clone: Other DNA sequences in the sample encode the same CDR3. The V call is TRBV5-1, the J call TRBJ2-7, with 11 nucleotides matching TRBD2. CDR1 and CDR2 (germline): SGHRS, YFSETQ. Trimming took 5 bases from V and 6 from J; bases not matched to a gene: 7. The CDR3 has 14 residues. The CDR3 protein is CASSLAGGLGEQYF. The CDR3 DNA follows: TGCGCCAGCAGTCTAGCGGGGGGTTTAGGCGAGCAGTACTTC.

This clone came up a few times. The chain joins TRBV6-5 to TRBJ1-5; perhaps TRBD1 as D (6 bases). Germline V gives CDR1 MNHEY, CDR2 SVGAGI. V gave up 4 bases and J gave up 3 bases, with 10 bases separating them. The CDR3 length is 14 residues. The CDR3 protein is CASSSDRVNQPQHF. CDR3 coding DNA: TGTGCCAGCAGTTCGGACAGAGTCAATCAGCCCCAGCATTTT.

The CDR3 DNA reads as TGTGCCAGCAGCGTAGGGACAGGGGAAGGCTACACCTTC. This gives the protein CASSVGTGEGYTF. The chain couples TRBV9 to TRBJ1-2, with 9 positions matching TRBD1. The CDR3 length is 13 residues. From germline, CDR1 is SGDLS and CDR2 YYNGEE. Germline trimming cut 0 bases from V and 8 bases from J; bases unmatched to any gene: 2.

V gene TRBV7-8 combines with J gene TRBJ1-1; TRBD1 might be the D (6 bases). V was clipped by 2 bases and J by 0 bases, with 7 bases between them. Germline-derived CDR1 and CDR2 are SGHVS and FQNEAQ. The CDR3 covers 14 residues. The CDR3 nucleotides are TGTGCCAGCAGCTTACAGGGGATGAACACTGAAGCTTTCTTT. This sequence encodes CASSLQGMNTEAFF.

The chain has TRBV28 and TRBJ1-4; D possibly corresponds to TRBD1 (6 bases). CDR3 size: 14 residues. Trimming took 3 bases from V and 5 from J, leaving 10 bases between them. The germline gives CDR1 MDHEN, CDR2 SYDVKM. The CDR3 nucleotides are TGTGCCAGCAGTTTGGGGGGGCCGAATGAAAAACTGTTTTTT. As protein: CASSLGGPNEKLFF.

CDR3 coding DNA: TGCAGCGTTGAAGTGGGGGCAGTTGCAACTAATGAAAAACTGTTTTTT. Its translation is CSVEVGAVATNEKLFF. This rearrangement joins TRBV29-1 to TRBJ1-4; D is perhaps TRBD1 (6 bases). Trimming removed 1 base at V and 0 bases at J, with 12 bases between. Germline V CDR1 and CDR2: SQVTM, ANQGSEA. The CDR3 has 16 amino acids.

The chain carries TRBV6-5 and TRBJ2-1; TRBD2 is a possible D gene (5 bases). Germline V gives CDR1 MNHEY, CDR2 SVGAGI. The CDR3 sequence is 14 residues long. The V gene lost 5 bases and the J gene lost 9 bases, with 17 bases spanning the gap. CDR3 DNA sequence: TGTGCCAGCAGTGATCTAGGGCTAGCCGGTGAGCAGTTCTTC. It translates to CASSDLGLAGEQFF.

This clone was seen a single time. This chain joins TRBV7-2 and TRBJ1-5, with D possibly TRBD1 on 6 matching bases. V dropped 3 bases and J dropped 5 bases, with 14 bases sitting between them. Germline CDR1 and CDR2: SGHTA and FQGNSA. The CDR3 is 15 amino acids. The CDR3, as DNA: TGTGCCAGCAGCTTTTACCACAGGGCAGATCAGCCCCAGCATTTT. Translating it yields CASSFYHRADQPQHF.

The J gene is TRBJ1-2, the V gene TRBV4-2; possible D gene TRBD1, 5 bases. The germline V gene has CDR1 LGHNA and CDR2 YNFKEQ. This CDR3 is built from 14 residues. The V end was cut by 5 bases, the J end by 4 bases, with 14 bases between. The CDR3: CASSERGRVYGYTF. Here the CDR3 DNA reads TGTGCCAGCAGCGAAAGGGGAAGAGTCTATGGCTACACCTTC.

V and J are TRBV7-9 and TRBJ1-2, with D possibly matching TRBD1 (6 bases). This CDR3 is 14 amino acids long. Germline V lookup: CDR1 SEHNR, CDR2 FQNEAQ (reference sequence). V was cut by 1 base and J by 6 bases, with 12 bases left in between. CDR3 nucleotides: TGTGCCAGCAGCTTAGGTGCAGGGGCTGATGGCTACACCTTC. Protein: CASSLGAGADGYTF. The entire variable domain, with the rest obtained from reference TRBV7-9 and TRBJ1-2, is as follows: DTGVSQNPRHKITKRGQNVTFRCDPISEHNRLYWYRQTLGQGPEFLTYFQNEAQLEKSRLLSDRFSAERPKGSFSTLEIQRTEQGDSAMYLCASSLGAGADGYTFGSGTRLTVV.

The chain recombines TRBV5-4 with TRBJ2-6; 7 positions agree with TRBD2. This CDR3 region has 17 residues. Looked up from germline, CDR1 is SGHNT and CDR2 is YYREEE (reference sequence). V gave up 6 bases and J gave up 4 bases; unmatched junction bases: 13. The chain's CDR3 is CASIAGRERAGANVLTF. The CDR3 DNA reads TGTGCCAGCATTGCGGGGAGGGAAAGGGCCGGGGCCAACGTCCTGACTTTC.

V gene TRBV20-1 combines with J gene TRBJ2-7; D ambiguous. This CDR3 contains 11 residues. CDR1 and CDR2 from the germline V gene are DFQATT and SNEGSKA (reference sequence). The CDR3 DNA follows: TGCAGCCAGAAAGATAAGTACGAGCAGTACTTC. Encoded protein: CSQKDKYEQYF.

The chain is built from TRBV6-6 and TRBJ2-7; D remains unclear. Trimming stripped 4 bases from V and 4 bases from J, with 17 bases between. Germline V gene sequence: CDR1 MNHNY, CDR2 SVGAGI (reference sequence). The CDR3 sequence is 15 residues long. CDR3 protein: CASSSLSPNDYEQYF. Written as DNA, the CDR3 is TGTGCCAGCAGTTCCCTGAGCCCGAACGATTACGAGCAGTACTTC.

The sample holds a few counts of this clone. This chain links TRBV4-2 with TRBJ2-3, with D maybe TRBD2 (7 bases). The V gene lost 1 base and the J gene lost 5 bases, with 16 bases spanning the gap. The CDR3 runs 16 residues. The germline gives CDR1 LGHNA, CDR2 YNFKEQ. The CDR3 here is CASSQGGGGAEDTQYF. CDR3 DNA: TGTGCCAGCAGCCAAGGTGGTGGGGGGGCCGAAGATACGCAGTATTTT.

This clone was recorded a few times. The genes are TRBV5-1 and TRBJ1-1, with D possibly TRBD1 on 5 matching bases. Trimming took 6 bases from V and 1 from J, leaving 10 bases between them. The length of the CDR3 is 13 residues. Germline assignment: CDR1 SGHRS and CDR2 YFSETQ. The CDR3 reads CASTWGGNTEAFF. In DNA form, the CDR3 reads TGCGCCAGCACGTGGGGGGGGAACACTGAAGCTTTCTTT.

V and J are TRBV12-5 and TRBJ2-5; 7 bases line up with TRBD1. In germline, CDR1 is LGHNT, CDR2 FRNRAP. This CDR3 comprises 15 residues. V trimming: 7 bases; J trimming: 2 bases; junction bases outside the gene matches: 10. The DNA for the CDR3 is TGTGCTAGTGCCCCTGGGACAGCAAGTCAAGAGACCCAGTACTTC. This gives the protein CASAPGTASQETQYF.

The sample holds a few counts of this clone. The CDR3, as DNA: TGTGCCAGCAGTTCAGACCCCGGGACACAAAACAGGGGGCAGTACTTC. It yields the protein CASSSDPGTQNRGQYF. The genes are TRBV28 and TRBJ2-5, with TRBD1 matching over 8 bases. The CDR3 is 16 residues long. Germline CDR1 MDHEN, CDR2 SYDVKM. J was trimmed by 11 bases and V by 4 bases; bases with no gene match: 18.

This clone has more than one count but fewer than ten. The CDR3 DNA sequence: TGTGCCAGCGGGCCTGAGGGAACAGATCAGCCCCAGCATTTT. This codes for CASGPEGTDQPQHF. V and J are TRBV7-6 and TRBJ1-5; D is uncertain. V lost 8 bases to trimming and J lost 5 bases, with 16 bases between them. The germline gives CDR1 SGHVS, CDR2 FNYEAQ. This CDR3 contains 14 residues.

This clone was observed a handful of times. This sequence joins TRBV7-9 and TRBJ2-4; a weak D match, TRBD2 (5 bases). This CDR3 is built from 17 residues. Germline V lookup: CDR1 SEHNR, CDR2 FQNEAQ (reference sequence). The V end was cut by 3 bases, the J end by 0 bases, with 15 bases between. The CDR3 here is CASSFSGEPLAKNIQYF. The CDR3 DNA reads TGTGCCAGCAGCTTTTCCGGGGAACCCCTAGCCAAAAACATTCAGTACTTC.

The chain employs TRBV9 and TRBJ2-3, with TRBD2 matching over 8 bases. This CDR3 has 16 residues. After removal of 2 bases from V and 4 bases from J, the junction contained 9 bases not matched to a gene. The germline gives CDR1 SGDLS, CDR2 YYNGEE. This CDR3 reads CASSVGGGQGADTQYF. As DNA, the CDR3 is TGTGCCAGCAGCGTTGGCGGGGGGCAGGGCGCAGATACGCAGTATTTT.

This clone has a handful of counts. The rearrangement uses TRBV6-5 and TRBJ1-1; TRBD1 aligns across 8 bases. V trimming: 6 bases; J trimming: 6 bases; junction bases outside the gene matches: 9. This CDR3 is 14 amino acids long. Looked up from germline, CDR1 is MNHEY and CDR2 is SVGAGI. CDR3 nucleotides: TGTGCCAGCAGCCAGGGGGCACTCGCCGCTGAAGCTTTCTTT. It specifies CASSQGALAAEAFF.

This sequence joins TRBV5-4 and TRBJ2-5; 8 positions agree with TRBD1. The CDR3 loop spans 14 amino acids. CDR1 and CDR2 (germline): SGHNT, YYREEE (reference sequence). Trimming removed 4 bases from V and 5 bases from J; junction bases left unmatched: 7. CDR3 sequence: CASSTGQGRETQYF. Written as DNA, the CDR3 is TGTGCCAGCAGCACAGGACAGGGACGGGAGACCCAGTACTTC.

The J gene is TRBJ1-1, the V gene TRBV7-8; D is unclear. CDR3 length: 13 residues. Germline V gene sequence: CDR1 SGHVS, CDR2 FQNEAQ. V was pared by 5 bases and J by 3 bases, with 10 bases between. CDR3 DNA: TGTGCCAGCAGCCGAACCCGGGACACTGAAGCTTTCTTT. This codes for CASSRTRDTEAFF.